Listed below are T cell receptor beta chains from one sample, sequenced in a study of blood T cell repertoires in COVID-19. Assay: immunoSEQ multiplex PCR; the TCRdb copy retains only in-frame clones and omits some. The sample holds approximately 250,000 clones; approximately 88% are singletons and the top ten take roughly a tenth. The sample taken for sequencing was peripheral blood. Receptors were obtained from a woman in her seventies with COVID-19, enrolled during active disease. The CDR3 runs from the conserved cysteine through the conserved F or W. The D gene is left open where the match is weak. Size is omitted from some rows. Given values are once, few, many or a class for expanded clones.

d_gene	abundance	v_gene	j_gene	CDR3aa	CDR3nt
TRBD2	NA	TRBV27	TRBJ2-1	CASSSLASGSRNEQFF	TGTGCCAGCAGTTCCTTGGCTAGCGGGAGTCGTAATGAGCAGTTCTTC
TRBD1	few	TRBV2	TRBJ1-6	CASSANRGRLHF	TGTGCCAGCAGTGCAAACAGGGGCCGCCTCCACTTT
NA	once	TRBV11-3	TRBJ2-5	CASSRLRKTQYF	TGTGCCAGCAGCCGACTACGGAAGACCCAGTACTTC
NA	NA	TRBV10-3	TRBJ2-5	CAISGGEETQYF	TGTGCCATCAGTGGGGGGGAAGAGACCCAGTACTTC
TRBD2	NA	TRBV19	TRBJ2-5	CASSKNRRGGGEETQYF	TGTGCCAGTAGCAAAAATCGACGTGGGGGAGGGGAGGAGACCCAGTACTTC
NA	NA	TRBV7-2	TRBJ1-5	CASSLVGGGTSNQPQHF	TGTGCCAGCAGCTTAGTCGGGGGGGGCACTAGCAATCAGCCCCAGCATTTT
TRBD2	once	TRBV4-2	TRBJ2-7	CASSQDRTSGSYEQYF	TGTGCCAGCAGCCAAGATCGTACTAGCGGGAGCTACGAGCAGTACTTC
NA	NA	TRBV10-3	TRBJ2-7	CAISVGGLSYEQYF	TGTGCCATCAGTGTGGGGGGACTCTCCTACGAGCAGTACTTC
TRBD2	NA	TRBV5-1	TRBJ2-3	CASSLIAGVGADTQYF	TGCGCCAGCAGCTTGATAGCGGGAGTGGGGGCAGATACGCAGTATTTT
NA	NA	TRBV28	TRBJ1-2	CASSLGGNYGYTF	TGTGCCAGCAGTTTAGGAGGCAACTATGGCTACACCTTC
TRBD1	NA	TRBV5-1	TRBJ2-2	CASSRRTGGNTGELFF	TGCGCCAGCAGCCGTCGGACAGGGGGTAACACCGGGGAGCTGTTTTTT
NA	few	TRBV3-1/TRBV3-2	TRBJ1-5	CASSQDSKSNQPQHF	TGTGCCAGCAGCCAAGATTCAAAAAGCAATCAGCCCCAGCATTTT
NA	NA	TRBV28	TRBJ1-3	CASSFPGTGNTIYF	TGTGCCAGCAGTTTTCCAGGGACTGGAAACACCATATATTTT
NA	NA	TRBV5-1	TRBJ2-7	CASSLPGSSYEQYF	TGCGCCAGCAGCTTACCGGGATCCTCCTACGAGCAGTACTTC
NA	NA	TRBV5-6	TRBJ2-5	CASSGSDTQETQYF	TGTGCCAGCAGCGGGTCGGACACGCAAGAGACCCAGTACTTC
TRBD2	NA	TRBV4-3	TRBJ2-7	CASSPGRGAYEQYF	TGCGCCAGCAGCCCTGGGAGGGGAGCCTACGAGCAGTACTTC
NA	NA	TRBV30	TRBJ2-1	CAWTAGYNEQFF	TGTGCCTGGACGGCGGGGTATAATGAGCAGTTCTTC
NA	NA	TRBV3-1/TRBV3-2	TRBJ2-7	CASSQDPGHSTEQYF	TGTGCCAGCAGCCAAGACCCGGGACACTCCACCGAGCAGTACTTC
TRBD2	NA	TRBV10-3	TRBJ2-7	CAISDAGGPTYEQYF	TGTGCCATCAGTGACGCGGGAGGGCCGACCTACGAGCAGTACTTC
NA	NA	TRBV11-3	TRBJ2-7	CASSSRRGASYEQYF	TGTGCCAGCAGTTCAAGACGGGGGGCCTCCTACGAGCAGTACTTC
NA	NA	TRBV29-1	TRBJ1-5	CSVGQGGRNQPQHF	TGCAGCGTTGGACAAGGAGGTCGCAATCAGCCCCAGCATTTT
NA	few	TRBV30	TRBJ1-1	CAWSRSPNTEAFF	TGTGCCTGGAGTCGAAGCCCGAACACTGAAGCTTTCTTT
TRBD1	NA	TRBV24-1	TRBJ2-7	CATSGQSYEQYF	TGTGCCACCTCGGGACAGTCCTACGAGCAGTACTTC
TRBD1	NA	TRBV10-3	TRBJ2-7	CAIRGQGVYEQYF	TGTGCCATCAGGGGACAGGGGGTATACGAGCAGTACTTC
TRBD2	NA	TRBV13	TRBJ2-2	CASSYSRSSGYTGELFF	TGTGCCAGCAGCTACAGCCGGTCTAGCGGATACACCGGGGAGCTGTTTTTT
TRBD2	NA	TRBV28	TRBJ2-3	CASSSTSGSGDTQYF	TGTGCCAGCAGTTCTACTAGCGGGAGTGGCGATACGCAGTATTTT
NA	NA	TRBV6-5	TRBJ1-4	CASSRQPTNEKLFF	TGTGCCAGCAGTAGACAGCCAACTAATGAAAAACTGTTTTTT
NA	NA	TRBV10-2	TRBJ2-3	CASSVNGASTDTQYF	TGCGCCAGCAGTGTCAACGGAGCTAGCACAGATACGCAGTATTTT
NA	NA	TRBV6-6	TRBJ2-7	CASSYSKGQLAYEQYF	TGTGCCAGCAGTTACTCAAAAGGACAGCTAGCCTACGAGCAGTACTTC
NA	NA	TRBV1	TRBJ2-7	CTSSQEDDRGQQEQYF	TGCACCAGCAGCCAAGAAGACGACAGGGGGCAACAGGAGCAGTACTTC
NA	once	TRBV9	TRBJ1-2	CASRRNYGYTF	TGTGCCAGCAGGAGGAACTATGGCTACACCTTC
TRBD1	NA	TRBV9	TRBJ1-4	CASSARTGGLEKLFF	TGTGCCAGCAGCGCCCGGACAGGGGGCCTGGAAAAACTGTTTTTT
TRBD1	NA	TRBV2	TRBJ1-2	CASSERPPRGSNYGYTF	TGTGCCAGCAGTGAACGACCCCCCAGGGGGTCTAACTATGGCTACACCTTC
NA	few	TRBV5-1	TRBJ1-4	CASSLQAKDNEKLFF	TGCGCCAGCAGCTTGCAAGCGAAAGATAATGAAAAACTGTTTTTT
TRBD2	NA	TRBV6-4	TRBJ2-7	CASSQSRLAGAYEQYF	TGTGCCAGCAGTCAATCACGACTAGCGGGGGCCTACGAGCAGTACTTC
TRBD1	NA	TRBV15	TRBJ1-5	CATSRLGTGQYSNQPQHF	TGTGCCACCAGCAGACTTGGGACAGGACAATATAGCAATCAGCCCCAGCATTTT
NA	NA	TRBV7-2	TRBJ1-4	CASSSRDTPNEKLFF	TGTGCCAGCAGCTCTCGGGACACCCCGAATGAAAAACTGTTTTTT
TRBD1	NA	TRBV24-1	TRBJ1-5	CATSDSRTGGSNQPQHF	TGTGCCACCAGTGACTCTCGGACAGGGGGCTCAAATCAGCCCCAGCATTTT
NA	NA	TRBV29-1	TRBJ2-5	CSVGRTSDETQYF	TGCAGCGTTGGGAGGACTTCGGACGAGACCCAGTACTTC
TRBD2	NA	TRBV4-3	TRBJ2-1	CASSQASGRIYLDEQFF	TGCGCCAGCAGCCAAGCAAGCGGGAGGATCTACTTAGATGAGCAGTTCTTC